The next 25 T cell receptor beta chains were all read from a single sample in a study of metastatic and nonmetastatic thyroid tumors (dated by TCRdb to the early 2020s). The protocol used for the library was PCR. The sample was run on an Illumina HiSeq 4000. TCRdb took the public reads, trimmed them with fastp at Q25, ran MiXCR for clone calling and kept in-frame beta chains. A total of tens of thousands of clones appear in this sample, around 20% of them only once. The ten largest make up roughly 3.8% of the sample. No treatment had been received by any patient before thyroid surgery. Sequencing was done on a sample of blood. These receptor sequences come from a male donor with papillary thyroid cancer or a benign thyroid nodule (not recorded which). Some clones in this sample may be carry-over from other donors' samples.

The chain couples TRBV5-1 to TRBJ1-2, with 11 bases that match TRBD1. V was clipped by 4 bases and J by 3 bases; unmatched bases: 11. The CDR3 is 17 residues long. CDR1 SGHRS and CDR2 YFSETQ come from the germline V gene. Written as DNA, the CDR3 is TGCGCCAGCAGCCCGCCCCCCGGGACAGGGGGTTACTATGGCTACACCTTC. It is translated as CASSPPPGTGGYYGYTF. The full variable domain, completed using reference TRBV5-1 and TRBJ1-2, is KAGVTQTPRYLIKTRGQQVTLSCSPISGHRSVSWYQQTPGQGLQFLFEYFSETQRNKGNFPGRFSGRQFSNSRSEMNVSTLELGDSALYLCASSPPPGTGGYYGYTFGSGTRLTVV.

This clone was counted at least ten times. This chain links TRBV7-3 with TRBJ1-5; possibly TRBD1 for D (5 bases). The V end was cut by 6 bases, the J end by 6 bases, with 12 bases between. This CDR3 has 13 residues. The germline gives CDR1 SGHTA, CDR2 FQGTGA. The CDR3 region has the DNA TGTGCCAGCAGTCAGGGATTCGGTCAGCCCCAGCATTTT. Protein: CASSQGFGQPQHF.

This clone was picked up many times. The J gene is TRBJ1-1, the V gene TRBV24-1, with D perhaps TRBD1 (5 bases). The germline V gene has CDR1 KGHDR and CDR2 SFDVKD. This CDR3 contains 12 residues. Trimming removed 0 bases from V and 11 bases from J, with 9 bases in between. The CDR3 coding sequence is TGTGCCACCAGTGATTTGATGGAGGGGGCTTTCTTT. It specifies CATSDLMEGAFF.

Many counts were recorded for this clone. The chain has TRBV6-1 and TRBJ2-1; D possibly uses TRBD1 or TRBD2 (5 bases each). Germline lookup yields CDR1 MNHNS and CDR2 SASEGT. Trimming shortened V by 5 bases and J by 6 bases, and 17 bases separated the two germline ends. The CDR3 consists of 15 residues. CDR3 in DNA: TGTGCCAGCAGTCTAACCGGGACCACAGGCAATGAGCAGTTCTTC. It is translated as CASSLTGTTGNEQFF.

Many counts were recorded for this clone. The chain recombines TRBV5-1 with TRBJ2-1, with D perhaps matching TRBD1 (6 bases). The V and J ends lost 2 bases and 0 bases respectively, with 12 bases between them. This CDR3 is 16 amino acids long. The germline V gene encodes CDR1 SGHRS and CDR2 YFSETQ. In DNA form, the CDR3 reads TGCGCCAGCAGCTTTCCGGACAGAAGCTCCTACAATGAGCAGTTCTTC. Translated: CASSFPDRSSYNEQFF. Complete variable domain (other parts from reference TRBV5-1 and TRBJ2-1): KAGVTQTPRYLIKTRGQQVTLSCSPISGHRSVSWYQQTPGQGLQFLFEYFSETQRNKGNFPGRFSGRQFSNSRSEMNVSTLELGDSALYLCASSFPDRSSYNEQFFGPGTRLTVL.

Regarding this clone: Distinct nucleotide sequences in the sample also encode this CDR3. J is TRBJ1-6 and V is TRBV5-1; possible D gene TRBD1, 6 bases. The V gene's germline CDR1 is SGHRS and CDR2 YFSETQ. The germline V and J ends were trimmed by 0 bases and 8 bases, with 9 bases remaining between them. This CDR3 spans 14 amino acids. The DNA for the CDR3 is TGCGCCAGCAGCTTGGGACAGGATTATTCACCCCTCCACTTT. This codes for CASSLGQDYSPLHF.

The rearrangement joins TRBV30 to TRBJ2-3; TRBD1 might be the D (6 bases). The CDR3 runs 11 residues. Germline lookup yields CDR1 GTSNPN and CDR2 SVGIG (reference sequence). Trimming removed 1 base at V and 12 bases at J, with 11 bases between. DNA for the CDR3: TGTGCCTGGAGTGGACTCAGGGGACAGTATTTT. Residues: CAWSGLRGQYF.

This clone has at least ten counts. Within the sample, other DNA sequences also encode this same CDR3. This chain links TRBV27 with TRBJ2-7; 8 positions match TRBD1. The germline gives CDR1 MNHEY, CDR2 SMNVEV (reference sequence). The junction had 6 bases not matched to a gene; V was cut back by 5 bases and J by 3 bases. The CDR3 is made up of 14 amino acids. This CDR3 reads CASSPRTGYYEQYF. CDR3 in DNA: TGTGCCAGCAGTCCTCGGACAGGGTACTACGAGCAGTACTTC.

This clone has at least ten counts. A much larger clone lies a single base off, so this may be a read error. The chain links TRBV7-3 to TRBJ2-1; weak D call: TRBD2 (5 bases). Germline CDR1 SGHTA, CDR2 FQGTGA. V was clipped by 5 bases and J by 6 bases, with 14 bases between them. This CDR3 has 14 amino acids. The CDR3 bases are TGTGCCAGCAGCCCCCCGGTACTAGTCAATGAGCAGTTCTTC. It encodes CASSPPVLVNEQFF.

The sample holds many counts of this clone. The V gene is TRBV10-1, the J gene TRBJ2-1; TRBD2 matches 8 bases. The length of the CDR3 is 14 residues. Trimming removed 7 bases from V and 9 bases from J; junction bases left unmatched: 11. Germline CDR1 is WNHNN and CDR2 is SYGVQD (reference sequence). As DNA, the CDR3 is TGCGCCAGCAAAGGTAACGGGAGGGCCAGTGAGCAGTTCTTC. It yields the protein CASKGNGRASEQFF.

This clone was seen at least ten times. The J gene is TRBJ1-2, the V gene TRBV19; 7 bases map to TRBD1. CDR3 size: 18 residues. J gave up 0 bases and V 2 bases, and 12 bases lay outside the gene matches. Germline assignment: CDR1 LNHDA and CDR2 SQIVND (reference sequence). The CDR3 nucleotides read TGTGCCAGTAGTATATGGAACCCAGGGACAGTAGCTAACTATGGCTACACCTTC. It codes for CASSIWNPGTVANYGYTF.

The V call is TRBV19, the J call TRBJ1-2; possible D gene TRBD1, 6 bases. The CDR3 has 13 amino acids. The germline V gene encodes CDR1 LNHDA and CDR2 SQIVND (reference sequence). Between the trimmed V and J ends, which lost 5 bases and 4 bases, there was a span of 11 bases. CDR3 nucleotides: TGTGCCAGTAGTGGACAGACTTTCTATGGCTACACCTTC. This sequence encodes CASSGQTFYGYTF.

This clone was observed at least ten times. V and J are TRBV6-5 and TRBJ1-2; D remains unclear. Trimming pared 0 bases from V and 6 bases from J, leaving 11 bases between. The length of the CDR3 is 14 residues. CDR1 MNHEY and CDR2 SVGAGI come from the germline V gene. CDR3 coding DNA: TGTGCCAGCAGTTACTCCGGCAGGCAGCATGGCTACACCTTC. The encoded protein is CASSYSGRQHGYTF.

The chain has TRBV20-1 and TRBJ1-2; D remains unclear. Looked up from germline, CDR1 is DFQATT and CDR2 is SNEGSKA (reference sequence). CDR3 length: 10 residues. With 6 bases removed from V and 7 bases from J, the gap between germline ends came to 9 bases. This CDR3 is CSARWTGYTF. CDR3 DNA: TGCAGTGCGAGGTGGACTGGCTACACCTTC.

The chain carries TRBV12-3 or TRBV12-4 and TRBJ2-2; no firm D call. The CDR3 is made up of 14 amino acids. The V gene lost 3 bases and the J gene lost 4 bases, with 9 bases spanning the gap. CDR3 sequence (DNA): TGTGCCAGCAGTTTTTTTTCGGGCACCGGGGAGCTGTTTTTT. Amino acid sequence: CASSFFSGTGELFF.

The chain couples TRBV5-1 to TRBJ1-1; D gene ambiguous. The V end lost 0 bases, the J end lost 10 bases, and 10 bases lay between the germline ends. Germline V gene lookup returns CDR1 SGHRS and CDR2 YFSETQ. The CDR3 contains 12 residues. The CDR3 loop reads CASSLDDGSAFF. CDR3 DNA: TGCGCCAGCAGCTTGGACGACGGGTCAGCTTTCTTT.

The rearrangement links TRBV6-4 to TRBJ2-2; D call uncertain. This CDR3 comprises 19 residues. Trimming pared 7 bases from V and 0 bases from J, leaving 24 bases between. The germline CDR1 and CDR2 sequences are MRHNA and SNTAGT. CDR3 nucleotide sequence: TGTGCCAGCACCGTCACTCAACCGGCAGTTTTCGCGAACACCGGGGAGCTGTTTTTT. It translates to CASTVTQPAVFANTGELFF.

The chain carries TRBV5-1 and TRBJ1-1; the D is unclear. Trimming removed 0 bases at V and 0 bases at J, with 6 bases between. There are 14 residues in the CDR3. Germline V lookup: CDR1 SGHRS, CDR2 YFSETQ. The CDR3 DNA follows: TGCGCCAGCAGCTTGGGGTATGTGAACACTGAAGCTTTCTTT. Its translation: CASSLGYVNTEAFF.

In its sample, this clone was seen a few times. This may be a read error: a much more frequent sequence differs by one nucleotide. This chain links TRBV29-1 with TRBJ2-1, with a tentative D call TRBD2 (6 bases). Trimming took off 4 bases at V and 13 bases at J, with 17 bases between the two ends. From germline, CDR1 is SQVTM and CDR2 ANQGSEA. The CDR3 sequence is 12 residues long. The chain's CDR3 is CSVAGNGRDQFF. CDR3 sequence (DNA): TGCAGCGTTGCAGGTAACGGGCGGGATCAGTTCTTC.

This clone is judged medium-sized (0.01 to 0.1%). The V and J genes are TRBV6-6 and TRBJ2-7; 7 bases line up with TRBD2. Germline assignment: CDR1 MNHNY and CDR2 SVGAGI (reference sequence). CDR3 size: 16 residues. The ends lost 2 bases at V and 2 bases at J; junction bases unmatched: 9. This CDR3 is CASSYRAGELAYEQYF. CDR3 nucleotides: TGTGCCAGCAGTTACAGGGCGGGAGAGCTAGCCTACGAGCAGTACTTC.

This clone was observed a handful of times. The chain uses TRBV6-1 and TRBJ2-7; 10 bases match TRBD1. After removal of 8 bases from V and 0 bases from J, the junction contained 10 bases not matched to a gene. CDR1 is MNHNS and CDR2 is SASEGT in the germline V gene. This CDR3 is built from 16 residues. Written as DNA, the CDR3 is TGTGCCAGCGGAGGACAGGGGGAAAGTTCCTCCTACGAGCAGTACTTC. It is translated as CASGGQGESSSYEQYF.

CDR3 sequence (DNA): TGTGCCAGCAGCTACGGACTAGCGGGAGAAACCGGGGAGCTGTTTTTT. Translating gives CASSYGLAGETGELFF. The gene calls are TRBV3-1 and TRBJ2-2, with 13 bases fitting TRBD2. Germline CDR1 LGHDT, CDR2 YNNKEL (reference sequence). This CDR3 contains 16 residues. V gave up 5 bases and J gave up 5 bases; unmatched junction bases: 5.

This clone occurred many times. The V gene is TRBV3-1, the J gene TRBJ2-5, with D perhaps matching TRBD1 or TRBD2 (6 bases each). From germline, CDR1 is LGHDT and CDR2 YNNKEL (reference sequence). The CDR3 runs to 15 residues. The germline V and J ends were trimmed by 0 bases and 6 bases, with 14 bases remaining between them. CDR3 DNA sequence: TGTGCCAGCAGCCAAGATAGGGGGGCGGGAAAGACCCAGTACTTC. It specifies CASSQDRGAGKTQYF.

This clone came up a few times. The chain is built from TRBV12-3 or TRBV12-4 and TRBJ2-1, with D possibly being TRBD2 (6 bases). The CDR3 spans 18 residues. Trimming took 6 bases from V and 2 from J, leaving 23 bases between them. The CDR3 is CASRYFTGVGRPYNEQFF. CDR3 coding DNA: TGTGCCAGCAGGTATTTTACGGGGGTGGGAAGGCCCTACAATGAGCAGTTCTTC.

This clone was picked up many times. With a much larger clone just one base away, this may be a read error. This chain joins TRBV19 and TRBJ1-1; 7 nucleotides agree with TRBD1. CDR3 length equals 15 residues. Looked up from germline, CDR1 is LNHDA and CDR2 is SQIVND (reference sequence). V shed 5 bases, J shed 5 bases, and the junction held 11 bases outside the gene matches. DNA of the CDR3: TGTGCCAGTAGTGTCTACTCAGGGGGTTGGACTGAAGCTTTCTTT. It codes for CASSVYSGGWTEAFF. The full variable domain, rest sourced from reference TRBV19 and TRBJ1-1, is DGGITQSPKYLFRKEGQNVTLSCEQNLNHDAMYWYRQDPGQGLRLIYYSQIVNDFQKGDIAEGYSVSREKKESFPLTVTSAQKNPTAFYLCASSVYSGGWTEAFFGQGTRLTVV.